This TCR beta chain originates from a study of T and B cells in COVID-19 patients. Background on the study: Peripheral blood came from COVID-19 patients with active infection or after recovery.

A note on this clonotype: The target antigen is unknown.

Trimming stripped 5 bases from V and 5 bases from J, with 22 bases between. This CDR3 spans 16 amino acids. CDR1 is MNHEY, CDR2 SVGAGI, per germline. TRB rearrangements were amplified by multiplex PCR with BIOMED2 TRB-A/B primers. TCRdb recomputed calls from the multiplex PCR reads with MiXCR, one row per CDR3 protein. The sample includes roughly 13,000 distinct CDR3 sequences, 28% of them seen just once. Blood genomic DNA input for TRB amplification was roughly 230-550 ng. Study-level findings and limits: CD4+, regulatory T cell, CD8+ and sorted SARS-CoV-2-responsive or tetramer+ T cells were not yet sequenced.

This receptor was obtained from a human donor who had recovered from COVID-19. The rearrangement uses TRBV6-5 and TRBJ2-7; TRBD1 might be the D (5 bases). Sequencing used blood. The CDR3, as DNA: TGTGCCAGCAGTAAATCTGTCAGGGTGACTCGGAACGAGCAGTACTTC. It encodes CASSKSVRVTRNEQYF.